This T cell receptor (beta chain) stems from a study of control samples from healthy donors and cancer patients. Some clones are missing from TCRdb's copy, which holds only in-frame ones; the method was immunoSEQ multiplex PCR. The profile shows about 150,000 clones, approximately 91% of them singletons. This CDR3 is 11 amino acids long. Germline V gene sequence: CDR1 LGHDT, CDR2 YNNKEL (reference sequence). The V end lost 4 bases, the J end lost 13 bases, and 11 bases lay between the germline ends. This clone came up many times. The sequence was obtained from a man aged 25 to 40 in good health. The specimen was blood. The rearrangement uses TRBV3-1 (or the pseudogene TRBV3-2) and TRBJ1-3; unclear D gene. CDR3 sequence: CASSPGGPIYF. The CDR3 nucleotides read TGTGCCAGCAGCCCGGGCGGCCCAATATATTTT.